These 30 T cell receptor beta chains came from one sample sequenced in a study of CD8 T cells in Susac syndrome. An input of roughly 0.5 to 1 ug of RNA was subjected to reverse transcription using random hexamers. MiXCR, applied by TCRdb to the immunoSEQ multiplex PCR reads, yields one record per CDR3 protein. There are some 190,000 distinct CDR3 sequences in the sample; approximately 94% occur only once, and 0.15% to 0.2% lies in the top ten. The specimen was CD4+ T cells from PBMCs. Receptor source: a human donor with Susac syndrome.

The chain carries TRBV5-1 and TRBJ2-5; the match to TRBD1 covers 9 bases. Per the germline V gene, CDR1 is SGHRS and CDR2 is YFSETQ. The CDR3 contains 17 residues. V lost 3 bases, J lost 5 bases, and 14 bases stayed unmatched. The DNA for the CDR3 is TGCGCCAGCAGCTCGGGGACAGGGAATTTATCGCCGGAGACCCAGTACTTC. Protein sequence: CASSSGTGNLSPETQYF. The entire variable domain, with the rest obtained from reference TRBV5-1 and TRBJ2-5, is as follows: KAGVTQTPRYLIKTRGQQVTLSCSPISGHRSVSWYQQTPGQGLQFLFEYFSETQRNKGNFPGRFSGRQFSNSRSEMNVSTLELGDSALYLCASSSGTGNLSPETQYFGPGTRLLVL.

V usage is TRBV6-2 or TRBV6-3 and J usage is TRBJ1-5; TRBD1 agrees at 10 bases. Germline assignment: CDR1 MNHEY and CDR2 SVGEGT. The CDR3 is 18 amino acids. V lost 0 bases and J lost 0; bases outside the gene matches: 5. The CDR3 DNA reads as TGTGCCAGCAGTTACTCCCGGGACAGGGGATATAGCAATCAGCCCCAGCATTTT. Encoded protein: CASSYSRDRGYSNQPQHF.

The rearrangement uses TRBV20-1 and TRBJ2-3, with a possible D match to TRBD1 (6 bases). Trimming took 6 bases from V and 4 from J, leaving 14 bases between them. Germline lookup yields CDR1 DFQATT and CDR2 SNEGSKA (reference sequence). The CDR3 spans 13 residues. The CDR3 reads CSARWGPADTQYF. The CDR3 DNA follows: TGCAGTGCCCGGTGGGGGCCCGCAGATACGCAGTATTTT.

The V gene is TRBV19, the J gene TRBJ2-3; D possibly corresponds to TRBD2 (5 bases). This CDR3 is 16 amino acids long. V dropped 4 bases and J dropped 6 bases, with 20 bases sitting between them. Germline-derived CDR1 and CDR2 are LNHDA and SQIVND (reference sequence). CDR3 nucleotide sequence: TGTGCCAGTAGTACCCCGGGGTCTTCAGCTGGGGATACGCAGTATTTT. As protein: CASSTPGSSAGDTQYF.

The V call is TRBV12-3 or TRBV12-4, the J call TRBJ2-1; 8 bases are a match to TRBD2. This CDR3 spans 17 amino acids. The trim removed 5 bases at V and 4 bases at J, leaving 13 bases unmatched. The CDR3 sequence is CASSLNTGGGIYNEQFF. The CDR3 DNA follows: TGTGCCAGCAGTCTCAATACGGGCGGGGGGATATACAATGAGCAGTTCTTC.

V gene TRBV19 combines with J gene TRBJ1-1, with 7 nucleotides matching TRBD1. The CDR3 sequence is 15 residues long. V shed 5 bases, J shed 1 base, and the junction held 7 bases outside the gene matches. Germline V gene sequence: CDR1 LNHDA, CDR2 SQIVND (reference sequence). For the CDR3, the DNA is TGTGCCAGTAGTCCCAGACAGGGTAAGAACACTGAAGCTTTCTTT. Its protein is CASSPRQGKNTEAFF.

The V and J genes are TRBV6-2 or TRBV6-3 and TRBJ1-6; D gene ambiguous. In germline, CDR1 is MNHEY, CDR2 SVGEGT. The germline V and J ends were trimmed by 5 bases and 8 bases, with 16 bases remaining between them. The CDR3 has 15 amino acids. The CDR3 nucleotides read TGTGCCAGCAGTCGAACAGCGCTGACGGATTCACCCCTCCACTTT. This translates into CASSRTALTDSPLHF.

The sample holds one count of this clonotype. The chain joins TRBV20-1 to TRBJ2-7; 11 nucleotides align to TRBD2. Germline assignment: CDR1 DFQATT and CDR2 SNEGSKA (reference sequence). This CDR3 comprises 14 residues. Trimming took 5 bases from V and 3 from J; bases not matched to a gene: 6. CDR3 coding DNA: TGCAGTGCTTTACCCGGGACTAGCGGCTACGAGCAGTACTTC. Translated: CSALPGTSGYEQYF.

DNA of the CDR3: TGTGCCAGCAGCCAAGCTGGGACCCTTGGATACGAGCAGTACTTC. This translates into CASSQAGTLGYEQYF. This chain uses TRBV3-1 with TRBJ2-7; the D gene could be TRBD1 or TRBD2 (5 bases each). The CDR3 consists of 15 residues. Trimming removed 1 base at V and 4 bases at J, with 14 bases between. CDR1 is LGHDT, CDR2 YNNKEL, per germline (reference sequence).

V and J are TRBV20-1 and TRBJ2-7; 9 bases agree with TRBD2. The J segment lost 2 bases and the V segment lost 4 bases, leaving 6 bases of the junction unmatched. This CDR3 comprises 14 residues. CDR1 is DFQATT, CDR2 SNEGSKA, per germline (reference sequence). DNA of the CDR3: TGCAGTGCTACTCGACTAGCGGCAGCCTACGAGCAGTACTTC. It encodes CSATRLAAAYEQYF.

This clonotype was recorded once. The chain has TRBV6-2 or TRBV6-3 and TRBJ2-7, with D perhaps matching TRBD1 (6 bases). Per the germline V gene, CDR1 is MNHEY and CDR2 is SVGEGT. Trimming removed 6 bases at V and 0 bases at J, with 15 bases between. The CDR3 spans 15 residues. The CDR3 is CASRATGPISYEQYF. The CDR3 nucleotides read TGTGCCAGCAGAGCGACAGGACCTATCTCCTACGAGCAGTACTTC.

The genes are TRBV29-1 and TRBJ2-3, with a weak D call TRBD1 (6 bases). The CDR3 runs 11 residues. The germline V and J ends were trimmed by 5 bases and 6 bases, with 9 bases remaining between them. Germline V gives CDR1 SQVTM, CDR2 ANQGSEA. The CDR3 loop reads CSVQGTDTQYF. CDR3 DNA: TGCAGCGTTCAGGGGACGGATACGCAGTATTTT.

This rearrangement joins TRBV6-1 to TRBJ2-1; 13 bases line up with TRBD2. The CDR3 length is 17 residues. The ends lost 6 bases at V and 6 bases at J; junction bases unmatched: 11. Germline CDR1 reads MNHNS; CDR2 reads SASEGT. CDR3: CASRNPGLAGAANEQFF. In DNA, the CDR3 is TGTGCCAGCAGAAACCCCGGACTAGCGGGGGCAGCCAATGAGCAGTTCTTC.

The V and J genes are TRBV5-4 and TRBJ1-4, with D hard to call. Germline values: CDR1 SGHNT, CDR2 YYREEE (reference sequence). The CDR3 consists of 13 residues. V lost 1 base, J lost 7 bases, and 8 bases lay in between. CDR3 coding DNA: TGTGCCAGCAGCTTGAGAAGTGGTGAAAAACTGTTTTTT. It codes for CASSLRSGEKLFF.

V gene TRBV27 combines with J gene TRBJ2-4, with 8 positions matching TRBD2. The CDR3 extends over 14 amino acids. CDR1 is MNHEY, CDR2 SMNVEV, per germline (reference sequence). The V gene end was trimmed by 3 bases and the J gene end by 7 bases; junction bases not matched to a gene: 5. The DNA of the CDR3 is TGTGCCAGCAGTTTCGGGGGGGATTCGAACATTCAGTACTTC. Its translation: CASSFGGDSNIQYF.

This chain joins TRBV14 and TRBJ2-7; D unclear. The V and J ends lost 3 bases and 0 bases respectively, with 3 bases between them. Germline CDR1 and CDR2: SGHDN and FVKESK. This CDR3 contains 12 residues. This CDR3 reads CASSQLSYEQYF. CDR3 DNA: TGTGCCAGCAGCCAGCTCTCCTACGAGCAGTACTTC.

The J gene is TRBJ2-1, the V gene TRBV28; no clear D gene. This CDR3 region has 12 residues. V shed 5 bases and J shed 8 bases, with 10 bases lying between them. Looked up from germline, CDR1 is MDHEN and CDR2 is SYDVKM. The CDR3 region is CASSQGLHEQFF. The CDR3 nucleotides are TGTGCCAGCAGTCAAGGGCTCCATGAGCAGTTCTTC.

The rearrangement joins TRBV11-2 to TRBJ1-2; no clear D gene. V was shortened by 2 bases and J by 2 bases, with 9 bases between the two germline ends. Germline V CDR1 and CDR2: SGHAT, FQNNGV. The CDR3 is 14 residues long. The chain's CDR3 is CASSLLSWNYGYTF. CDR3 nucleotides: TGTGCCAGCAGCTTATTAAGCTGGAACTATGGCTACACCTTC.

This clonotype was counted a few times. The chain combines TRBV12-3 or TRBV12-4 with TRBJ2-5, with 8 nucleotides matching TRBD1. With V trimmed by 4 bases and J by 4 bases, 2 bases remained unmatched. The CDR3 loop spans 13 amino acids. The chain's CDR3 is CASSSDRAETQYF. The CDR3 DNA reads TGTGCCAGCAGTTCGGACAGGGCAGAGACCCAGTACTTC.

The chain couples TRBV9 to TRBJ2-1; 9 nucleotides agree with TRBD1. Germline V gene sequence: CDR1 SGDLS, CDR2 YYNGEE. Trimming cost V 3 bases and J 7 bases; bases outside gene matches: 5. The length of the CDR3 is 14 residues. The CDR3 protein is CASSATTGGNEQFF. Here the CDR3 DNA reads TGTGCCAGCAGCGCAACGACAGGGGGAAATGAGCAGTTCTTC.

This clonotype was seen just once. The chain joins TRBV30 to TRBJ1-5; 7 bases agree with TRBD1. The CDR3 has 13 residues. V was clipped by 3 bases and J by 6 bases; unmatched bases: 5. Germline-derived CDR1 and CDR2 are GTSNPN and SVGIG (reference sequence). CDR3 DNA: TGTGCCTGGAGAGGGGGCGCAGGTCAGCCCCAGCATTTT. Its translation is CAWRGGAGQPQHF.

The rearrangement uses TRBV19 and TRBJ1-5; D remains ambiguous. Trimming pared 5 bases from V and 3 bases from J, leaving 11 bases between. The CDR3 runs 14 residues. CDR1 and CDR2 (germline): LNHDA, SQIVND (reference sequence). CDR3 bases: TGTGCCAGTAGTTGGGAGGGTTTCAATCAGCCCCAGCATTTT. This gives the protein CASSWEGFNQPQHF.

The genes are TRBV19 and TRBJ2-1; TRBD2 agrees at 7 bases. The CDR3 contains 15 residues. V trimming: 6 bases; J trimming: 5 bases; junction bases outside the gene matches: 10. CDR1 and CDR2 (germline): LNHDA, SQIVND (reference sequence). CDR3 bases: TGTGCCAGTAGCCCTACAAGGGAGGGGAACAATGAGCAGTTCTTC. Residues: CASSPTREGNNEQFF.

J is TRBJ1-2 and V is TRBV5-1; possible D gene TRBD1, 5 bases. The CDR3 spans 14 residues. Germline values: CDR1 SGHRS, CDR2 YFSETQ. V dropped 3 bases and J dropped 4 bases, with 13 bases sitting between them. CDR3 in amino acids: CASSSDPGSYGYTF. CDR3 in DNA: TGCGCCAGCAGCTCCGACCCAGGGAGCTATGGCTACACCTTC.

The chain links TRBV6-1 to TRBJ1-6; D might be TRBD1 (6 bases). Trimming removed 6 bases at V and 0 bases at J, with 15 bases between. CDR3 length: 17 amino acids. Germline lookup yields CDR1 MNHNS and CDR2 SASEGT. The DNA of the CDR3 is TGTGCCAGCAGCAAAAACAGGGATCCCTCCTATAATTCACCCCTCCACTTT. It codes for CASSKNRDPSYNSPLHF.

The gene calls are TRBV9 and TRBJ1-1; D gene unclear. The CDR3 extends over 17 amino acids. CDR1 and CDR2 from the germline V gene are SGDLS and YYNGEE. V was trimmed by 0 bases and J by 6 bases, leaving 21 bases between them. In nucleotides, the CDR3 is TGTGCCAGCAGCGTAGCCGGAACGGCCAGGAGTAACCCTGAAGCTTTCTTT. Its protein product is CASSVAGTARSNPEAFF.

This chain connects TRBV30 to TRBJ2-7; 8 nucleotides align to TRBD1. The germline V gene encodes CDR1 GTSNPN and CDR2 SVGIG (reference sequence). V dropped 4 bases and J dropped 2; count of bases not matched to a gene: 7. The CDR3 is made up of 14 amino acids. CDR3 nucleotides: TGTGCCTGGACCACGACAGGGGAGGCCTACGAGCAGTACTTC. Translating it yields CAWTTTGEAYEQYF.

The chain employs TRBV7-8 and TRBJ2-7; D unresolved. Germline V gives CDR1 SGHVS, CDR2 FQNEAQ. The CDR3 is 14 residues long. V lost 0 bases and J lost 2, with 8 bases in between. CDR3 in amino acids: CASSLAGRAYEQYF. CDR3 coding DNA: TGTGCCAGCAGCTTAGCAGGCAGAGCCTACGAGCAGTACTTC.

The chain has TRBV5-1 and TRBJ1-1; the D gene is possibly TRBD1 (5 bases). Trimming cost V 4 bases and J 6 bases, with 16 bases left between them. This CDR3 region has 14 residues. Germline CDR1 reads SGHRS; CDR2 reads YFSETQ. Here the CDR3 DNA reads TGCGCCAGCAGCCAAGGGGTGAGGAGAGCTGAAGCTTTCTTT. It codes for CASSQGVRRAEAFF.

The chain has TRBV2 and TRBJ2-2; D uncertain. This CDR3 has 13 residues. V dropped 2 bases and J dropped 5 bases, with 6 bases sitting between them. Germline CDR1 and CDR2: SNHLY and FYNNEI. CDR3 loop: CASSEIVTGELFF. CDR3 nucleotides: TGTGCCAGCAGTGAAATCGTGACCGGGGAGCTGTTTTTT.